This T cell receptor (beta chain) emerged from a study of blood T cell repertoires in COVID-19. This CDR3 is 16 amino acids long. With 4 bases clipped from V and 5 bases from J, the junction kept 9 bases outside the gene matches. Germline lookup yields CDR1 SGDLS and CDR2 YYNGEE. Assay: immunoSEQ multiplex PCR; the TCRdb copy retains only in-frame clones and omits some. The sample shows 15,000 to 20,000 clones, nearly 90% of them seen only once. This chain links TRBV9 with TRBJ1-6; 7 bases are shared with TRBD1. The sequence came from a human donor in a cohort sampled during active COVID-19. Sequencing was carried out using peripheral blood. CDR3 region: CASSRGAGGNNSPLHF. The CDR3 DNA follows: TGTGCCAGCAGCAGGGGAGCAGGGGGAAATAATTCACCCCTCCACTTT.